Presented here are 11 T cell receptor beta chains from one specimen sequenced in a study of blood T cell repertoires in COVID-19. The data were produced by immunoSEQ multiplex PCR, yet TCRdb's version contains in-frame clones alone and is incomplete. The top ten clones hold 10% of a sample with 9,000 to 13,000 clones, nearly 90% of them seen once. Material: peripheral blood. These receptor sequences come from a human donor in a cohort sampled during active COVID-19.

This chain connects TRBV5-1 to TRBJ2-3, with D possibly TRBD2 on 7 matching bases. Germline CDR1 SGHRS, CDR2 YFSETQ. Trimming left V 1 base short and J 5 bases short, with 14 bases between. The CDR3 contains 15 residues. The CDR3 here is CASSLRAGAGDTQYF. CDR3 nucleotide sequence: TGCGCCAGCAGCTTGCGGGCGGGGGCGGGAGATACGCAGTATTTT.

J is TRBJ1-1 and V is TRBV6-5, with 8 bases fitting TRBD1. Germline V gene sequence: CDR1 MNHEY, CDR2 SVGAGI. The junction had 12 bases not matched to a gene; V was cut back by 6 bases and J by 12 bases. The CDR3 runs to 13 residues. The CDR3 sequence: CASSPTGALKTFF. The CDR3 DNA reads as TGTGCCAGCAGCCCGACAGGGGCCCTCAAAACTTTCTTT.

The chain employs TRBV7-9 and TRBJ2-5; TRBD2 aligns across 8 bases. The CDR3 is made up of 15 amino acids. Germline V gives CDR1 SEHNR, CDR2 FQNEAQ (reference sequence). J gave up 7 bases and V 5 bases, and 12 bases lay outside the gene matches. The CDR3 spells CASSPDTSGQRTQYF. The CDR3 DNA reads TGTGCCAGCAGCCCGGACACTAGCGGCCAAAGGACCCAGTACTTC.

The chain links TRBV19 to TRBJ1-2; 8 nucleotides line up with TRBD1. Germline loops: CDR1 LNHDA, CDR2 SQIVND (reference sequence). The CDR3 runs 14 residues. J gave up 6 bases and V 4 bases, and 7 bases lay outside the gene matches. The CDR3 nucleotides read TGTGCCAGTAGTAACCTCCAGGGGGCTGATGGCTACACCTTC. It is translated as CASSNLQGADGYTF.

The V call is TRBV2, the J call TRBJ1-5; D might be TRBD1 (6 bases). CDR3 length: 12 residues. Trimming pared 7 bases from V and 2 bases from J, leaving 6 bases between. Germline-derived CDR1 and CDR2 are SNHLY and FYNNEI. The CDR3 loop is CASNRGNQPQHF. The CDR3 DNA reads as TGTGCCAGCAACAGGGGCAATCAGCCCCAGCATTTT.

This clone was picked up one time. V gene TRBV18 combines with J gene TRBJ2-3, with TRBD1 as a possible D gene (5 bases). V lost 3 bases and J 2 bases, leaving 18 bases between the germline ends. The CDR3 has 17 residues. In germline, CDR1 is KGHSH, CDR2 LQKENI. The CDR3, as DNA: TGTGCCAGCTCACCCCTACTCCGAGACAGAGACACAGATACGCAGTATTTT. It yields the protein CASSPLLRDRDTDTQYF.

With regard to this clone: Here the CDR3 omits its conserved ending phenylalanine or tryptophan, so a read error is the likely source. The DNA is left out, because the CDR3 cannot be placed on it with certainty; the CDR3 is given as TCRdb lists it. V is TRBV5-4 and J is TRBJ2-7; TRBD1 is the table's D call and was not checked against the DNA. Germline CDR1 is SGHNT and CDR2 is YYREEE (reference sequence). The CDR3 contains 13 residues when both ends are counted. CDR3 loop: CASHTWDREFLLI.

V usage is TRBV24-1 and J usage is TRBJ2-1; tentative D call: TRBD2 (6 bases). V was trimmed by 6 bases and J by 2 bases, leaving 16 bases between them. The CDR3 is made up of 16 amino acids. Per the germline V gene, CDR1 is KGHDR and CDR2 is SFDVKD. The CDR3 protein is CATSRGGHTAYNEQFF. The CDR3 DNA follows: TGTGCCACCAGTCGGGGAGGACATACCGCCTACAATGAGCAGTTCTTC.

The table lists this clone with a few counts. The V call is TRBV10-1, the J call TRBJ2-7; 8 bases line up with TRBD1. Germline V CDR1 and CDR2: WNHNN, SYGVQD (reference sequence). This CDR3 contains 13 residues. With 2 bases clipped from V and 4 bases from J, the junction kept 1 base outside the gene matches. The CDR3 loop is CASSEGTGYEQYF. The CDR3 DNA reads TGCGCCAGCAGTGAGGGGACAGGTTACGAGCAGTACTTC.

The chain couples TRBV15 to TRBJ2-3; the D gene is possibly TRBD2 (6 bases). V dropped 3 bases and J dropped 4 bases, with 11 bases sitting between them. This CDR3 contains 14 residues. Germline V gene data show CDR1 as LNHNV and CDR2 as YYDKDF (reference sequence). The CDR3 region is CATSRVAGPDTQYF. CDR3 coding DNA: TGTGCCACCAGCAGGGTCGCGGGGCCAGATACGCAGTATTTT.

The V and J genes are TRBV10-3 and TRBJ1-1; 7 nucleotides match TRBD1. The CDR3 totals 13 residues. The V segment lost 5 bases and the J segment 5 bases; nucleotides outside the gene matches: 5. Germline CDR1 ENHRY, CDR2 SYGVKD. The CDR3 spells CAISITGDTEAFF. The CDR3 region has the DNA TGTGCCATCAGTATTACAGGGGATACTGAAGCTTTCTTT.